This T cell receptor (beta chain) came from a study of cytomegalovirus exposure and HLA in healthy donors. Regarding the study as a whole: In a later analysis, TCR beta V- and J-gene trimming showed a link to a missense DCLRE1C variant. Among the sequence variants, a highly shared cluster was likely an artifact of sequencing. A later analysis showed HLA-associated TCR beta chains outstripping equally common others in clonal expansion. Cytomegalovirus status was reportedly diagnosed by the classifier with high specificity and sensitivity.

As regards this clone: Its antigen is as yet unknown.

Germline V gene sequence: CDR1 ENHRY, CDR2 SYGVKD. There are 13 residues in the CDR3. Deletions cut 3 bases from V and 8 bases from J, with 11 bases between. It was with 60 Vbeta and 13 Jbeta primers that the PCR ran. Here immunoSEQ multiplex PCR was the method, and the copy in TCRdb shows in-frame clones only, minus some. The sample has approximately 100,000 clones; 82% are singletons. This receptor was taken from a man aged 45-65 years in good health and CMV-seronegative. The sample consisted of PBMCs. The rearrangement links TRBV10-3 to TRBJ2-1; TRBD1 might be the D (5 bases). The CDR3 coding sequence is TGTGCCATCAGTGAAAACCTAGGGGATGAGCAGTTCTTC. It codes for CAISENLGDEQFF.